The 8 T cell receptor beta chains in this list originate from one sample, sequenced in a study of blood T cell repertoires in COVID-19. The repertoire was sequenced with immunoSEQ multiplex PCR; TCRdb's copy has only in-frame clones and lacks some. The profile shows around 170,000 clones, just over 85% of them singletons. The sample consisted of PBMCs or T cells enriched from blood (not recorded which). The receptor source for this set is a woman younger than 35 who had recovered from COVID-19.

The CDR3 bases are TGTGCCAGCTCACGGCCGACAGGGTACTACACCGGGGAGCTGTTTTTT. It is translated as CASSRPTGYYTGELFF. This rearrangement joins TRBV18 to TRBJ2-2; 7 positions agree with TRBD1. The CDR3 is 16 residues long. CDR1 KGHSH and CDR2 LQKENI come from the germline V gene. V trimming: 4 bases; J trimming: 3 bases; junction bases outside the gene matches: 8. Full variable domain (remainder filled in from reference TRBV18 and TRBJ2-2): NAGVMQNPRHLVRRRGQEARLRCSPMKGHSHVYWYRQLPEEGLKFMVYLQKENIIDESGMPKERFSAEFPKEGPSILRIQQVVRGDSAAYFCASSRPTGYYTGELFFGEGSRLTVL.

The table lists this clone with a few counts. The gene calls are TRBV2 and TRBJ2-7, with TRBD2 as a possible D gene (6 bases). Germline lookup yields CDR1 SNHLY and CDR2 FYNNEI. The germline V and J ends were trimmed by 6 bases and 3 bases, with 12 bases remaining between them. CDR3 size: 13 residues. The CDR3 reads CASREGYDYEQYF. In nucleotides, the CDR3 is TGTGCCAGCAGGGAGGGATACGACTACGAGCAGTACTTC. Combining the CDR3 with reference TRBV2 and TRBJ2-7 gives the whole variable domain EPEVTQTPSHQVTQMGQEVILRCVPISNHLYFYWYRQILGQKVEFLVSFYNNEISEKSEIFDDQFSVERPDGSNFTLKIRSTKLEDSAMYFCASREGYDYEQYFGPGTRLTVT.

The V and J genes are TRBV28 and TRBJ2-2; 8 nucleotides match TRBD2. The germline CDR1 and CDR2 sequences are MDHEN and SYDVKM. This CDR3 is 14 amino acids long. Trimming cost V 5 bases and J 5 bases; bases outside gene matches: 4. The CDR3, as DNA: TGTGCCAGCAGTAGCGGGAGAGAAACCGGGGAGCTGTTTTTT. This gives the protein CASSSGRETGELFF.

This chain connects TRBV9 to TRBJ1-6; 8 bases agree with TRBD1. V was pared by 3 bases and J by 4 bases, with 3 bases of the junction left unmatched. Germline CDR1 SGDLS, CDR2 YYNGEE. CDR3 length equals 15 residues. CDR3: CASSGRDRYNSPLHF. The DNA of the CDR3 is TGTGCCAGCAGCGGCCGGGACAGGTATAATTCACCCCTCCACTTT.

This rearrangement joins TRBV11-2 to TRBJ2-1; D is ambiguous. Trimming shortened V by 5 bases and J by 10 bases, and 12 bases separated the two germline ends. The CDR3 runs 12 residues. Germline loops: CDR1 SGHAT, CDR2 FQNNGV. The CDR3 DNA reads TGTGCCAGCAGCGATACCAGTCAGGAGCAGTTCTTC. This gives the protein CASSDTSQEQFF.

J is TRBJ2-1 and V is TRBV3-1 (or the pseudogene TRBV3-2); perhaps TRBD1 as D (5 bases). V was trimmed by 4 bases and J by 1 base, leaving 8 bases between them. The CDR3 length is 14 residues. Germline V gene sequence: CDR1 LGHDT, CDR2 YNNKEL (reference sequence). CDR3: CASSRRQSYNEQFF. For the CDR3, the DNA is TGTGCCAGCAGCCGCCGACAGTCCTACAATGAGCAGTTCTTC.

The rearrangement joins TRBV19 to TRBJ1-1, with TRBD1 as a possible D gene (6 bases). Trimming took 6 bases from V and 0 from J, leaving 11 bases between them. Germline values: CDR1 LNHDA, CDR2 SQIVND (reference sequence). The CDR3 sequence is 14 residues long. The CDR3: CASSRGGMNTEAFF. The DNA for the CDR3 is TGTGCCAGTAGCAGAGGGGGAATGAACACTGAAGCTTTCTTT.

The V and J genes are TRBV11-3 and TRBJ2-7; tentative D call: TRBD1 (5 bases). CDR1 and CDR2 from the germline V gene are SGHNT and YENEEA. This CDR3 comprises 13 residues. V was cut by 5 bases and J by 6 bases, with 14 bases left in between. CDR3 sequence: CASSVATGGEQYF. The CDR3 DNA reads TGTGCCAGCAGCGTAGCTACAGGTGGCGAGCAGTACTTC.